Listed below are T cell receptor beta chains from one sample, sequenced in a study of blood T cell repertoires in COVID-19. Libraries were prepared by immunoSEQ multiplex PCR; TCRdb keeps only in-frame clonotypes and omits some of them. The sample has about 200,000 clones, roughly 80% seen once; the top ten hold roughly 7%. Source material: PBMCs or T cells enriched from blood (not recorded which). The receptors here all came from a man in his forties or fifties who had recovered from COVID-19. The CDR3 runs from the conserved cysteine through the conserved F or W. The D gene is left open where the match is weak. Clone size is given for some rows only: seen once, a few or many times, or a class if the clone is expanded.

CDR3aa,CDR3nt,abundance,d_gene,j_gene,v_gene
CAIRDSVGYGYTF,TGTGCCATCAGAGACAGCGTCGGCTATGGCTACACCTTC,once,-,TRBJ1-2,TRBV10-3
CASSPSGGVVEQYF,TGTGCCAGCAGTCCCAGCGGGGGGGTAGTCGAGCAGTACTTC,once,TRBD2,TRBJ2-7,TRBV27
CASSLSRRGKAFF,TGTGCCAGCAGCTTATCCCGCCGGGGGAAAGCTTTCTTT,-,-,TRBJ1-1,TRBV7-9
CATSDFYQGDTQYF,TGTGCCACCAGTGATTTTTACCAGGGAGATACGCAGTATTTT,-,-,TRBJ2-3,TRBV24-1
CASSWTGGRSEAFF,TGTGCCAGCAGCTGGACAGGGGGCAGGTCTGAAGCTTTCTTT,-,TRBD1,TRBJ1-1,TRBV14
CASSQNTGQGNQPQHF,TGTGCCAGCAGCCAAAACACGGGACAGGGGAATCAGCCCCAGCATTTT,-,TRBD1,TRBJ1-5,TRBV7-9
CASRRSGDYGYTF,TGTGCCAGCCGCAGGTCCGGTGACTATGGCTACACCTTC,-,-,TRBJ1-2,TRBV6-5
CSVNSGEQYF,TGCAGCGTGAATTCGGGGGAGCAGTACTTC,few,-,TRBJ2-7,TRBV29-1
CASSQRGLNQPQHF,TGTGCCAGCAGCCAGCGGGGTCTCAATCAGCCCCAGCATTTT,few,-,TRBJ1-5,TRBV7-8
CASTPRLTGNTEAFF,TGTGCCAGCACCCCCCGATTGACAGGGAACACTGAAGCTTTCTTT,-,-,TRBJ1-1,TRBV6-5
CASSPRPTQGTEAFF,TGTGCCAGCAGCCCAAGACCAACCCAGGGGACTGAAGCTTTCTTT,few,-,TRBJ1-1,TRBV3-1/TRBV3-2
CATSRDSILETPNTEAFF,TGTGCCACCAGCAGAGATTCCATTCTTGAGACACCTAACACTGAAGCTTTCTTT,-,-,TRBJ1-1,TRBV15
CASSRGGRDTQYF,TGTGCCAGCAGTAGGGGGGGGCGAGATACGCAGTATTTT,few,-,TRBJ2-3,TRBV6-5
CASSPNSLAGVQFF,TGTGCCAGCAGCCCGAACTCACTAGCGGGGGTTCAGTTCTTC,few,TRBD2,TRBJ2-1,TRBV9
CASMGQLNTEAFF,TGTGCCAGCATGGGACAGTTGAACACTGAAGCTTTCTTT,-,TRBD1,TRBJ1-1,TRBV2
CASSLDRQISGNTIYF,TGTGCCAGCAGCTTGGACAGACAGATCTCTGGAAACACCATATATTTT,-,-,TRBJ1-3,TRBV7-8
CASSELGIRNNEKLFF,TGTGCCAGCAGTGAATTGGGCATACGGAATAATGAAAAACTGTTTTTT,-,-,TRBJ1-4,TRBV2
CASSLGQGRNIQYF,TGCGCCAGCAGCTTGGGACAGGGGCGTAACATTCAGTACTTC,-,TRBD1,TRBJ2-4,TRBV5-1
CASRETGWAGYTF,TGTGCCAGCAGGGAGACAGGGTGGGCTGGCTACACCTTC,once,TRBD1,TRBJ1-2,TRBV6-5
CASSAGTSTDTQYF,TGCGCCAGCAGCGCCGGGACTAGCACAGATACGCAGTATTTT,once,-,TRBJ2-3,TRBV5-1
CASSERGKGGYTF,TGTGCCAGCAGCGAGAGAGGGAAGGGCGGCTACACCTTC,-,-,TRBJ1-2,TRBV7-2
CASSPRGTNYGYTF,TGTGCCAGCAGTCCAAGGGGTACTAACTATGGCTACACCTTC,-,-,TRBJ1-2,TRBV27
CASSWDRRSYEQYF,TGTGCCAGCAGTTGGGACAGGCGATCCTACGAGCAGTACTTC,-,TRBD1,TRBJ2-7,TRBV6-5
CASSLNGQGRTEAFF,TGTGCCAGCAGTTTGAACGGACAGGGTAGAACTGAAGCTTTCTTT,-,TRBD1,TRBJ1-1,TRBV28
CAWSRGSSGANVLTF,TGTGCCTGGAGTCGGGGGAGCTCTGGGGCCAACGTCCTGACTTTC,many,-,TRBJ2-6,TRBV30
CASILQQNTEAFF,TGTGCCAGCATCTTACAGCAGAACACTGAAGCTTTCTTT,-,-,TRBJ1-1,TRBV12-3/TRBV12-4
CATSDRQGALYNEQFF,TGTGCCACCAGTGACAGACAGGGGGCGCTCTACAATGAGCAGTTCTTC,-,TRBD1,TRBJ2-1,TRBV24-1
CASSVSPSTDTQYF,TGTGCCAGCAGCGTTTCCCCTAGCACAGATACGCAGTATTTT,-,-,TRBJ2-3,TRBV7-2
CASSYADRGNGYTF,TGTGCCAGCAGTTACGCCGACAGGGGAAATGGCTACACCTTC,-,TRBD1,TRBJ1-2,TRBV2
CASSLDGGEIYNEQFF,TGTGCCAGCAGCTTGGACGGCGGGGAAATCTACAATGAGCAGTTCTTC,few,-,TRBJ2-1,TRBV5-6
CARGSLNTEAFF,TGTGCCCGAGGGAGCCTGAACACTGAAGCTTTCTTT,few,-,TRBJ1-1,TRBV30
CASSQNSNSPLHF,TGTGCCAGCAGCCAAAACAGTAATTCACCCCTCCACTTT,-,-,TRBJ1-6,TRBV3-1/TRBV3-2
CASSQDRNSYNSPLHF,TGTGCCAGCAGCCAAGACCGTAACTCCTATAATTCACCCCTCCACTTT,-,-,TRBJ1-6,TRBV4-2
CSVDRGAGYGYTF,TGCAGCGTTGACAGGGGGGCTGGGTATGGCTACACCTTC,-,TRBD1,TRBJ1-2,TRBV29-1
CASSLLSGKGNTIYF,TGCGCCAGCAGCTTGCTGTCAGGGAAGGGAAACACCATATATTTT,-,-,TRBJ1-3,TRBV5-1
CASSSGVGEQYF,TGTGCCAGCAGCTCCGGGGTGGGCGAGCAGTACTTC,-,-,TRBJ2-7,TRBV6-6
CASSLGQGSSYEQYF,TGTGCCAGCAGCCTTGGACAGGGGAGCTCCTACGAGCAGTACTTC,-,TRBD1,TRBJ2-7,TRBV7-2
CASKQGNYGYTF,TGTGCCAGCAAACAGGGCAACTATGGCTACACCTTC,-,-,TRBJ1-2,TRBV6-5
CASRAGTSGNYEQYF,TGTGCCAGCAGAGCCGGGACTAGCGGAAACTACGAGCAGTACTTC,-,TRBD2,TRBJ2-7,TRBV6-5
CASSQDGGGQPQHF,TGCGCCAGCAGCCAAGATGGGGGGGGGCAGCCCCAGCATTTT,few,-,TRBJ1-5,TRBV4-3
CATKQGVNNEQFF,TGTGCCACCAAACAGGGGGTGAATAATGAGCAGTTCTTC,-,TRBD1,TRBJ2-1,TRBV15
CASSPDNLWRGEVSLTLAKNIQYF,TGCGCCAGCAGCCCGGACAACCTCTGGCGGGGGGAAGTTTCCCTCACATTAGCCAAAAACATTCAGTACTTC,once,TRBD2,TRBJ2-4,TRBV5-1
CASSGTDGYTF,TGTGCCAGCAGTGGGACAGATGGCTACACCTTC,-,TRBD1,TRBJ1-2,TRBV28